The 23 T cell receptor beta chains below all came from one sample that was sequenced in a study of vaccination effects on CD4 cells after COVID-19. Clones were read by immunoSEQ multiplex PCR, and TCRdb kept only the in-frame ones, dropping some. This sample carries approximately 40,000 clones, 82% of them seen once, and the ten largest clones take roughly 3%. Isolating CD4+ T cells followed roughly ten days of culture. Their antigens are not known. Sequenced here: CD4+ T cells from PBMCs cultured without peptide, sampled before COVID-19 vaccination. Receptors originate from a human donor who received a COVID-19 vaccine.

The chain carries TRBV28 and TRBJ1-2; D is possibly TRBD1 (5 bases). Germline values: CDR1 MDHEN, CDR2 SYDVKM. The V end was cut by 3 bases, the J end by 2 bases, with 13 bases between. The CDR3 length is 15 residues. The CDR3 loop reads CASSFPTSGNYGYTF. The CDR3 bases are TGTGCCAGCAGTTTCCCCACCTCAGGGAACTATGGCTACACCTTC.

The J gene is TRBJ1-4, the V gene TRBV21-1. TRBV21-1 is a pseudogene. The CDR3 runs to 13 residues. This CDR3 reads CASSKAAREKLFF. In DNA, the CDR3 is TGTGCCAGCAGCAAAGCGGCGAGGGAAAAACTGTTTTTT.

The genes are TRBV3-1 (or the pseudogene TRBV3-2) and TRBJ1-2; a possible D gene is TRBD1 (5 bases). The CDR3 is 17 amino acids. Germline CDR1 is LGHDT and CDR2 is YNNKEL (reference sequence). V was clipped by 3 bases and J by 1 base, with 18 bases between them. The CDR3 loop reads CASSQGVSGTRNYGYTF. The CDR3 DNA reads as TGTGCCAGCAGCCAGGGGGTGAGCGGCACCCGTAACTATGGCTACACCTTC.

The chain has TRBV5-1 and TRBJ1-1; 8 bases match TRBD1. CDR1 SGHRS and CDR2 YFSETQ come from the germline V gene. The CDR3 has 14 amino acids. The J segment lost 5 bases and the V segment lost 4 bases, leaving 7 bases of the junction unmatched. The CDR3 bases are TGCGCCAGCAGCGTAGGACAGGGTCTTACTGAAGCTTTCTTT. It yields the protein CASSVGQGLTEAFF.

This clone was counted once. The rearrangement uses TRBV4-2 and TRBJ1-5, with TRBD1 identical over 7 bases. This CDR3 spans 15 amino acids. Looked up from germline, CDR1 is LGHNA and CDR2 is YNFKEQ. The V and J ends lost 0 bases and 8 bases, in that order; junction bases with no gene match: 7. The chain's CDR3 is CASSQDLQGPEPQHF. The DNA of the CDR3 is TGTGCCAGCAGCCAAGATTTACAGGGGCCTGAGCCCCAGCATTTT.

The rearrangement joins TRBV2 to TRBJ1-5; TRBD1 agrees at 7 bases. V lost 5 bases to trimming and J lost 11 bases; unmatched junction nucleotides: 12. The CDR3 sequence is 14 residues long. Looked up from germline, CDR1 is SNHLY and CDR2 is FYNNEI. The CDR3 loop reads CASSRSGGFVAQHF. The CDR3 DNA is TGTGCCAGCAGTCGGTCAGGGGGATTTGTGGCCCAGCATTTT.

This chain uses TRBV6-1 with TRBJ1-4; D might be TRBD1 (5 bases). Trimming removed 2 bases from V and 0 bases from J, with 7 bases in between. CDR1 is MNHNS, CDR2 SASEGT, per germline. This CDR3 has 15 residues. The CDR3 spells CASSETGPTNEKLFF. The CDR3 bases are TGTGCCAGCAGTGAAACAGGTCCAACTAATGAAAAACTGTTTTTT.

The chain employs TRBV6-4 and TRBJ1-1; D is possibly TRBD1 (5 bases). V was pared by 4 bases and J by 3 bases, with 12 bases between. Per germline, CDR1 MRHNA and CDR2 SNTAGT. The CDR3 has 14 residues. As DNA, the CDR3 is TGTGCCAGCAGTGTAGGCTGGGGGGACACTGAAGCTTTCTTT. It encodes CASSVGWGDTEAFF.

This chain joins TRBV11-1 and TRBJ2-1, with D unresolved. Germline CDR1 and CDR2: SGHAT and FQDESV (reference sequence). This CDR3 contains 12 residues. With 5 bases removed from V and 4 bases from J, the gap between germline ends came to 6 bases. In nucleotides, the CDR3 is TGTGCCAGCAGCCCGAATTACAATGAGCAGTTCTTC. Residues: CASSPNYNEQFF.

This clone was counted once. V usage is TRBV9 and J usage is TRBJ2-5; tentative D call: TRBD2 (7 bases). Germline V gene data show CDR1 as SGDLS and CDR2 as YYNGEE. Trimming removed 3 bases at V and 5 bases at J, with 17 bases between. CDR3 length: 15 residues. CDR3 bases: TGTGCCAGCAGCGCCTTGGGGGGGGGCGGTGAGACCCAGTACTTC. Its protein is CASSALGGGGETQYF.

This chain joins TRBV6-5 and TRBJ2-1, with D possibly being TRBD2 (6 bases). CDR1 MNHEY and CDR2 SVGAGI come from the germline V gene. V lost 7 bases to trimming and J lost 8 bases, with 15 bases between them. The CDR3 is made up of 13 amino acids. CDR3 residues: CASKEGIGDEQFF. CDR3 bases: TGTGCCAGCAAGGAGGGAATCGGGGATGAGCAGTTCTTC.

CDR3 bases: TGTGCCACCAGTGATTTGGGCGGGGGAGACACAGATACGCAGTATTTT. Amino acids: CATSDLGGGDTDTQYF. This sequence joins TRBV24-1 and TRBJ2-3; the match to TRBD2 covers 7 bases. The CDR3 spans 16 residues. Germline V gene data show CDR1 as KGHDR and CDR2 as SFDVKD. The V segment lost 0 bases and the J segment 2 bases; nucleotides outside the gene matches: 4.

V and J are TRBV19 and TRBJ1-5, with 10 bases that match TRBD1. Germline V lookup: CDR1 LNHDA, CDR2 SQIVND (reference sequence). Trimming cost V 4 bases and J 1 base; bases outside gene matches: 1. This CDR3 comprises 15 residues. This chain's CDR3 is CASSRDRGSNQPQHF. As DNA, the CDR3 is TGTGCCAGTAGTAGGGACAGGGGAAGCAATCAGCCCCAGCATTTT.

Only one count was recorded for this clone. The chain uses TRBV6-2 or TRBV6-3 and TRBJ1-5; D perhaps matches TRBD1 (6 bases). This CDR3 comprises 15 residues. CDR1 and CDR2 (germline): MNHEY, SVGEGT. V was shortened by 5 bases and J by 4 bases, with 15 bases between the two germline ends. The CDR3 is CASSKGQLANQPQHF. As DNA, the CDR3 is TGTGCCAGCAGTAAAGGACAGTTGGCGAATCAGCCCCAGCATTTT.

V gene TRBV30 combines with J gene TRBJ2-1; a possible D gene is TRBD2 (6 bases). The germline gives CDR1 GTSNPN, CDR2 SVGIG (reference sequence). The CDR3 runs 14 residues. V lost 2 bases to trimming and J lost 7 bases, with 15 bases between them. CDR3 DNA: TGTGCCTGGAGTCGACTAGTCGTAGGGAATGAGCAGTTCTTC. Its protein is CAWSRLVVGNEQFF.

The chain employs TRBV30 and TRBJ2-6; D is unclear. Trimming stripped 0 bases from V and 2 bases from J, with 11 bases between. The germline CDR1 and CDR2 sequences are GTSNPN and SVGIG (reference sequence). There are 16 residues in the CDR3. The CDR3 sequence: CAWSVRKRTGANVLTF. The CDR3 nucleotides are TGTGCCTGGAGTGTCCGAAAGCGAACTGGGGCCAACGTCCTGACTTTC. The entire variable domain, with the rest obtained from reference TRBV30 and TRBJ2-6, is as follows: SQTIHQWPATLVQPVGSPLSLECTVEGTSNPNLYWYRQAAGRGLQLLFYSVGIGQISSEVPQNLSASRPQDRQFILSSKKLLLSDSGFYLCAWSVRKRTGANVLTFGAGSRLTVL.

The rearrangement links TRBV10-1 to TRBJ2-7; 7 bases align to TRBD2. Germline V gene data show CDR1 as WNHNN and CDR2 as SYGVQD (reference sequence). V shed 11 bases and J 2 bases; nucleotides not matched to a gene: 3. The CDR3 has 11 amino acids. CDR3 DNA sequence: TGCGCCGGCGGGGGACCCTACGAGCAGTACGTC. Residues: CAGGGPYEQYV.

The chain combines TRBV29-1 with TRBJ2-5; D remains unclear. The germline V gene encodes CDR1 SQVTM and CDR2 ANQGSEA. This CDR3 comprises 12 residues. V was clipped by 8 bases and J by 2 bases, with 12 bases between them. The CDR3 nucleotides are TGCAGCCATAATGGACCTCAAGAGACCCAGTACTTC. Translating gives CSHNGPQETQYF.

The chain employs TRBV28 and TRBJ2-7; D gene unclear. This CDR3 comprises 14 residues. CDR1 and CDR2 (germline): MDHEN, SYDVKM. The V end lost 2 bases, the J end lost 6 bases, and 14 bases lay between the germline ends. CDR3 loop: CASSLQLETGEQYV. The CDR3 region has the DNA TGTGCCAGCAGTTTACAGCTAGAGACCGGCGAGCAGTACGTC.

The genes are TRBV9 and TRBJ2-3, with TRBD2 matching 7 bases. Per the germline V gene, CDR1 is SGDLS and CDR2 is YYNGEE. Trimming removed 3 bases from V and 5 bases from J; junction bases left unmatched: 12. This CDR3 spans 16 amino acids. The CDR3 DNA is TGTGCCAGCAGCGGGGGGGGAACGTTTCTCCGAGATACGCAGTATTTT. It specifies CASSGGGTFLRDTQYF.

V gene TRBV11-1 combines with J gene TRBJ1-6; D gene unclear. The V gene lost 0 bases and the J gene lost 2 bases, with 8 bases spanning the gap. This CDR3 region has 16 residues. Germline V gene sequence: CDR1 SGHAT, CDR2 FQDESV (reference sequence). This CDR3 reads CASSLAKVAYNSPLHF. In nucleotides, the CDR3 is TGTGCCAGCAGCTTAGCGAAGGTGGCCTATAATTCACCCCTCCACTTT.

CDR3 amino acids: CASSLDSTYEQYV. The CDR3, as DNA: TGTGCCAGCAGCTTGGACTCGACCTACGAGCAGTACGTC. The gene calls are TRBV5-6 and TRBJ2-7; D not certain. This CDR3 region has 13 residues. Per the germline V gene, CDR1 is SGHDT and CDR2 is YYEEEE. The V and J ends lost 0 bases and 2 bases respectively, with 6 bases between them.

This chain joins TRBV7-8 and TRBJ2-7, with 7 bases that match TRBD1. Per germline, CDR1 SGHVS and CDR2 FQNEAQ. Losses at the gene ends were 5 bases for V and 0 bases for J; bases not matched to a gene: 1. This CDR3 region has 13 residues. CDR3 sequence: CASSRDSSYEQYV. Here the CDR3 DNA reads TGTGCCAGCAGCCGGGACAGCTCCTACGAGCAGTACGTC.